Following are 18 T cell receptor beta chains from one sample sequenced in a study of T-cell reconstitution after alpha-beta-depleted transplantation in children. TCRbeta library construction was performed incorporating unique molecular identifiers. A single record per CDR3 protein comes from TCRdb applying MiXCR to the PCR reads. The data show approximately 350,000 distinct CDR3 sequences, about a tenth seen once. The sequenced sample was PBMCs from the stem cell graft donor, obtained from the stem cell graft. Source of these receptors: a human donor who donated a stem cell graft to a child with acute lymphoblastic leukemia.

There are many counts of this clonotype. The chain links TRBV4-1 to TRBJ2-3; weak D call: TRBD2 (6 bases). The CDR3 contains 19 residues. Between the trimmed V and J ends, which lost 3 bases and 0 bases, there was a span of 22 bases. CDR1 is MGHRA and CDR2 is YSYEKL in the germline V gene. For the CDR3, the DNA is TGCGCCAGCAGCCACCTAACTAGGCGGAGGGCCGGTAGCACAGATACGCAGTATTTT. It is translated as CASSHLTRRRAGSTDTQYF.

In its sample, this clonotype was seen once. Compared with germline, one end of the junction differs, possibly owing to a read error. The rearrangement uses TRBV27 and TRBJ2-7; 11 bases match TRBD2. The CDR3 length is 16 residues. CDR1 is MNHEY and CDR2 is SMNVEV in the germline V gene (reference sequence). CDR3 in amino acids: CATSFTSGRGLDEQYF. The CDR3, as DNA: TGTGCCACCAGTTTTACTAGCGGGAGAGGTCTGGACGAGCAGTACTTC.

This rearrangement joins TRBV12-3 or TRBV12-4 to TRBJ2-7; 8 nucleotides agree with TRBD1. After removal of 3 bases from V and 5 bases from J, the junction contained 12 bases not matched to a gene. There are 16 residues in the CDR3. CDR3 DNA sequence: TGTGCCAGCAGTTTTGGTGCAGGGGGCTACAGCCACGAGCAGTACTTC. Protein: CASSFGAGGYSHEQYF.

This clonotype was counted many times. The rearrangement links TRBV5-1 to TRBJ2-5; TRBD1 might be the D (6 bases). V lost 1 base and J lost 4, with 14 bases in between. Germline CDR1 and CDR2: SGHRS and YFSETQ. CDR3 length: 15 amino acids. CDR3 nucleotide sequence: TGCGCCAGCAGCTTGACTACAGGGTTAGGAGAGACCCAGTACTTC. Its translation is CASSLTTGLGETQYF.

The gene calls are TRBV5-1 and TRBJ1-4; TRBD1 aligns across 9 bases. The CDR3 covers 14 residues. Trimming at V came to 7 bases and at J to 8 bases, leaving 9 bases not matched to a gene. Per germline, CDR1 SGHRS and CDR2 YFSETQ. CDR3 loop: CASSAGQGVEKLFF. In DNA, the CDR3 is TGCGCCAGCTCCGCGGGACAGGGCGTAGAAAAACTGTTTTTT. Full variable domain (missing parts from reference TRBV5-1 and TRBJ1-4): KAGVTQTPRYLIKTRGQQVTLSCSPISGHRSVSWYQQTPGQGLQFLFEYFSETQRNKGNFPGRFSGRQFSNSRSEMNVSTLELGDSALYLCASSAGQGVEKLFFGSGTQLSVL.

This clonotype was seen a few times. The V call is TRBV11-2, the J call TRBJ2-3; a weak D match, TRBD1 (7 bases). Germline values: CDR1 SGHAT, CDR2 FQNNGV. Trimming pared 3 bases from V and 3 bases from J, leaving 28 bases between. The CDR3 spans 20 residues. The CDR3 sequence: CASSLRGARGAAVGTDTQYF. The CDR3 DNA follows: TGTGCCAGCAGCTTGAGGGGTGCCAGGGGGGCAGCAGTAGGAACAGATACGCAGTATTTT.

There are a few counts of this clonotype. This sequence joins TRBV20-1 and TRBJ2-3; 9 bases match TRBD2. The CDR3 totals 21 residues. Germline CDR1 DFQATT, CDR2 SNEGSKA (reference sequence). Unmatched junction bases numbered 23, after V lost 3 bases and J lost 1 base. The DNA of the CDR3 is TGCAGTGCTAGCCTCGGGTTGGCCCAACGCGGGAGGGCCTGGGGCACAGATACGCAGTATTTT. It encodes CSASLGLAQRGRAWGTDTQYF.

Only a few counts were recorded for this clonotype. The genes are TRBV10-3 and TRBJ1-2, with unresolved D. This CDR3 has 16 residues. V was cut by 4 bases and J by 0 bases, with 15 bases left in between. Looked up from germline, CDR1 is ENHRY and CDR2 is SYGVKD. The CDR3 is CAISASIRRTNYGYTF. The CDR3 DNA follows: TGTGCCATCAGTGCTAGCATTAGAAGAACTAACTATGGCTACACCTTC.

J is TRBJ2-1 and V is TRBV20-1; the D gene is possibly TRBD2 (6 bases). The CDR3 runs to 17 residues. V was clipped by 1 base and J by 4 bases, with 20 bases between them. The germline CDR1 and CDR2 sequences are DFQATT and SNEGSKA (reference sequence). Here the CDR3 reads CSARVERDFWNYNEQFF. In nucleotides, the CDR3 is TGCAGTGCTAGAGTTGAACGGGACTTCTGGAATTACAATGAGCAGTTCTTC.

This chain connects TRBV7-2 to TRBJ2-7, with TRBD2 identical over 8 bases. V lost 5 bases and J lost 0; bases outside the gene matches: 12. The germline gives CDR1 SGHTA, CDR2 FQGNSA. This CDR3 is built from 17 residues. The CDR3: CASSPPVSGISSYEQYF. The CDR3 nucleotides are TGTGCCAGCAGCCCACCGGTTAGCGGGATAAGCTCCTACGAGCAGTACTTC.

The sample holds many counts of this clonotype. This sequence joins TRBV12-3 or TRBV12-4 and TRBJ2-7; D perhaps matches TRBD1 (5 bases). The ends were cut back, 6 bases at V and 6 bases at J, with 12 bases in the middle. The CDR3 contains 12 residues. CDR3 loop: CASSPGLSEQYF. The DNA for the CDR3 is TGTGCCAGCAGCCCAGGGTTGAGCGAGCAGTACTTC.

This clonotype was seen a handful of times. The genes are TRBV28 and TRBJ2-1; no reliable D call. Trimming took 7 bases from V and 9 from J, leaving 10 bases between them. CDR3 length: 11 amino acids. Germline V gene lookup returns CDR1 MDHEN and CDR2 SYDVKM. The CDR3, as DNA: TGTGCCAGCAAGAAAATAGGTGAGCAGTTCTTC. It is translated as CASKKIGEQFF.

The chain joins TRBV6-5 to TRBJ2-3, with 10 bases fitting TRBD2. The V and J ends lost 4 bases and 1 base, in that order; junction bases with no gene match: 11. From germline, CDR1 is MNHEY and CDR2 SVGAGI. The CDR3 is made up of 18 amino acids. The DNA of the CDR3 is TGTGCCAGCAGTTCGGGACTAGCGCAGGATCTCCGCACAGATACGCAGTATTTT. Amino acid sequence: CASSSGLAQDLRTDTQYF.

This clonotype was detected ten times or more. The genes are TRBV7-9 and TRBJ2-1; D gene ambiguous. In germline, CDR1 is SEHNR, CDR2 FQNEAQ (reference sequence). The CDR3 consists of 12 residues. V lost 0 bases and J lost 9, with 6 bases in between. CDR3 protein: CASSLATREQFF. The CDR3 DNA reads TGTGCCAGCAGCTTAGCAACACGTGAGCAGTTCTTC.

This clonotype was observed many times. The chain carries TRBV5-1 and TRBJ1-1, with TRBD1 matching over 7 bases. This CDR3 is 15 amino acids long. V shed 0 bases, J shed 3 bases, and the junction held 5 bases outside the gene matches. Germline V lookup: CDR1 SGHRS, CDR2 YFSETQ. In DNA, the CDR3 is TGCGCCAGCAGCTTGGGAGGGGGCTGGGACACTGAAGCTTTCTTT. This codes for CASSLGGGWDTEAFF.

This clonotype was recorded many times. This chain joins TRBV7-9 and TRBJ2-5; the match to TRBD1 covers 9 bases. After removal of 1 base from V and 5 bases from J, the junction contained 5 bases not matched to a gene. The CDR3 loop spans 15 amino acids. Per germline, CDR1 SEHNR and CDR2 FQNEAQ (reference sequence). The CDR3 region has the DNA TGTGCCAGCAGCTTAGGAACAGGGGGCGCGGAGACCCAGTACTTC. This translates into CASSLGTGGAETQYF. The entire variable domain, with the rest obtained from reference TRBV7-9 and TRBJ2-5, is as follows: DTGVSQNPRHKITKRGQNVTFRCDPISEHNRLYWYRQTLGQGPEFLTYFQNEAQLEKSRLLSDRFSAERPKGSFSTLEIQRTEQGDSAMYLCASSLGTGGAETQYFGPGTRLLVL.

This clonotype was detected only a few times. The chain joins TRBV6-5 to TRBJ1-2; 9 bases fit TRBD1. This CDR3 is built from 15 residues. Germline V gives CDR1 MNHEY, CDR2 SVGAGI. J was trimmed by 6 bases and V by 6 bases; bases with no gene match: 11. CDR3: CASSQTGGRLDGYTF. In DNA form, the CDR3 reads TGTGCCAGCAGCCAGACAGGGGGTCGGTTAGATGGCTACACCTTC.

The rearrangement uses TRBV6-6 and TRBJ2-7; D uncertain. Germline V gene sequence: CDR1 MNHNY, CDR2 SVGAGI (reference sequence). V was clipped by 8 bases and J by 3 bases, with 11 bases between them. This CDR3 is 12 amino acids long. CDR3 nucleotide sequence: TGTGCCAGCCTCGAATCGTTCTACGAGCAGTACTTC. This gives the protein CASLESFYEQYF.